This T cell receptor (beta chain) originates from a study of T-cell memory formation after mild COVID-19. Broader study findings: A balance of CD4 and CD8 characterized clones contracting day 15 to 85, whereas later expanders leaned CD4+. What remained unconfirmed was the SARS-CoV-2 specificity of second-wave clones peaking on day 37.

TCRdb re-called the 5' RACE reads with MiXCR, one entry per CDR3 protein. The sample has 85,000 to 120,000 distinct CDR3 sequences; over 15% are singletons. Germline V CDR1 and CDR2: SQVTM, ANQGSEA. The CDR3 has 14 amino acids. The junction had 5 bases not matched to a gene; V was cut back by 4 bases and J by 3 bases. This clonotype was detected a few times. The antigen remains undetermined. The TCR originated in an adult woman who had mild COVID-19 (a few samples of this study predate the infection). Cell type and time point are not known. Sequenced material: PBMCs or a T cell subset sorted from them (not recorded which). The genes are TRBV29-1 and TRBJ2-1; TRBD1 matches 8 bases. CDR3 residues: CSVATGGHYNEQFF. The CDR3 nucleotides read TGCAGCGTTGCAACAGGGGGGCACTACAATGAGCAGTTCTTC.